Below are 14 T cell receptor beta chains sequenced from a single sample in a study of CD8+CD57+ T cells in acquired aplastic anemia. Using genomic DNA as the template, TCR beta VDJ and CDR3 profiling was carried out. In TCRdb, the reads were re-called with MiXCR into one record per CDR3 protein. This table has around 430,000 distinct CDR3 sequences, roughly a third appearing once. CD8+CD57+ cell expansion, shown by flow cytometry, had occurred in the patients selected for sequencing. The sample taken for sequencing was sorted CD4+, CD8+, or CD8+CD57+ T cells (not recorded which) from PBMCs. These receptors all come from a human donor with aplastic anemia.

This chain links TRBV12-3 or TRBV12-4 with TRBJ1-1, with 7 nucleotides matching TRBD1. J lost 1 base, V lost 6 bases, and 8 bases had no gene match. There are 15 residues in the CDR3. The CDR3 DNA sequence: TGTGCCAGCAGCACTACAGGGGACTCGAACACTGAAGCTTTCTTT. Its translation is CASSTTGDSNTEAFF.

The V call is TRBV2, the J call TRBJ2-1; D remains ambiguous. CDR1 and CDR2 (germline): SNHLY, FYNNEI. Trimming removed 6 bases from V and 8 bases from J, with 8 bases in between. The CDR3 spans 11 residues. The CDR3 loop reads CASSPVDEQFF. In nucleotides, the CDR3 is TGTGCCAGCAGCCCCGTCGATGAGCAGTTCTTC.

This clonotype was seen at least ten times. The J gene is TRBJ1-2, the V gene TRBV2; D possibly corresponds to TRBD1 (5 bases). From germline, CDR1 is SNHLY and CDR2 FYNNEI. This CDR3 is built from 14 residues. V was trimmed by 3 bases and J by 1 base, leaving 9 bases between them. In nucleotides, the CDR3 is TGTGCCAGCAGTGATGCAGGGAGTAACTATGGCTACACCTTC. Translation: CASSDAGSNYGYTF.

The chain joins TRBV4-1 to TRBJ1-6; the D is unclear. Germline lookup yields CDR1 MGHRA and CDR2 YSYEKL. Trimming cost V 1 base and J 9 bases, with 19 bases left between them. The CDR3 runs 17 residues. In DNA form, the CDR3 reads TGCGCCAGCAGCCAAGGATTTGGAGGAAACGCGCTTTCACCCCTCCACTTT. This encodes CASSQGFGGNALSPLHF.

The V gene is TRBV2, the J gene TRBJ1-2, with TRBD1 as a possible D gene (5 bases). V was trimmed by 2 bases and J by 8 bases, leaving 9 bases between them. The germline V gene has CDR1 SNHLY and CDR2 FYNNEI. The CDR3 spans 12 residues. The CDR3: CASSEPGRGYTF. DNA for the CDR3: TGTGCCAGCAGTGAACCAGGGAGGGGCTACACCTTC.

This clonotype was detected a few times. The chain couples TRBV2 to TRBJ2-5, with 7 bases lining up with TRBD2. The CDR3 has 16 amino acids. The germline V gene encodes CDR1 SNHLY and CDR2 FYNNEI. Trimming took 6 bases from V and 0 from J; bases not matched to a gene: 10. The CDR3: CASSPAGTSNQETQYF. The CDR3 DNA reads TGTGCCAGCAGCCCAGCGGGAACTTCCAACCAAGAGACCCAGTACTTC.

The gene calls are TRBV5-1 and TRBJ1-4; D is undetermined. CDR3 length: 14 amino acids. Trimming pared 5 bases from V and 0 bases from J, leaving 8 bases between. Germline CDR1 is SGHRS and CDR2 is YFSETQ. The CDR3 DNA sequence: TGCGCCAGCAGGCGAGGCGCAACTAATGAAAAACTGTTTTTT. It translates to CASRRGATNEKLFF.

This clonotype was found many times. This chain joins TRBV15 and TRBJ1-3, with D tentatively TRBD1 (5 bases). CDR3 size: 16 residues. V shed 5 bases and J shed 0 bases, with 14 bases lying between them. Germline V gives CDR1 LNHNV, CDR2 YYDKDF (reference sequence). Written as DNA, the CDR3 is TGTGCCACCAGCGCGCGAGGGGCCTTCTCTGGAAACACCATATATTTT. Translated, it gives CATSARGAFSGNTIYF.

The chain employs TRBV4-3 and TRBJ2-7; D is ambiguous. The V gene lost 3 bases and the J gene lost 4 bases, with 22 bases spanning the gap. CDR1 and CDR2 from the germline V gene are LGHNA and YSLEER. The CDR3 length is 17 residues. CDR3: CASSQALNLVGPYEQYF. The DNA for the CDR3 is TGCGCCAGCAGCCAGGCTTTGAACCTCGTGGGCCCTTACGAGCAGTACTTC.

At least ten counts were recorded for this clonotype. The genes are TRBV10-1 and TRBJ2-7, with D possibly TRBD2 on 6 matching bases. The germline V gene encodes CDR1 WNHNN and CDR2 SYGVQD (reference sequence). The CDR3 has 14 residues. Trimming stripped 0 bases from V and 5 bases from J, with 11 bases between. The CDR3 loop reads CASSESGGVHEQYF. CDR3 DNA: TGCGCCAGCAGTGAGTCGGGAGGCGTCCACGAGCAGTACTTC.

J is TRBJ2-7 and V is TRBV5-6; maybe TRBD1 (5 bases). Germline lookup yields CDR1 SGHDT and CDR2 YYEEEE. V lost 1 base and J 2 bases, leaving 13 bases between the germline ends. This CDR3 has 15 amino acids. The CDR3 nucleotides read TGTGCCAGCAGCTTGCTAGGGGCCTTTACCTACGAGCAGTACTTC. Encoded protein: CASSLLGAFTYEQYF.

The V and J genes are TRBV30 and TRBJ1-2, with a possible D match to TRBD1 (5 bases). This CDR3 has 14 residues. Trimming took 0 bases from V and 3 from J, leaving 11 bases between them. Germline V gives CDR1 GTSNPN, CDR2 SVGIG (reference sequence). CDR3 in DNA: TGTGCCTGGAGTGTACTAGGGGCCCACTATGGCTACACCTTC. Amino acids: CAWSVLGAHYGYTF.

This clonotype was observed many times. The genes are TRBV7-9 and TRBJ1-1; D is possibly TRBD1 (5 bases). V was cut by 10 bases and J by 1 base, with 16 bases left in between. The length of the CDR3 is 14 residues. Germline values: CDR1 SEHNR, CDR2 FQNEAQ (reference sequence). The CDR3 spells CATSPGPQNTEAFF. In nucleotides, the CDR3 is TGTGCCACCTCCCCGGGACCTCAGAACACTGAAGCTTTCTTT. The full variable domain, its missing parts supplied by reference TRBV7-9 and TRBJ1-1, is DTGVSQNPRHKITKRGQNVTFRCDPISEHNRLYWYRQTLGQGPEFLTYFQNEAQLEKSRLLSDRFSAERPKGSFSTLEIQRTEQGDSAMYLCATSPGPQNTEAFFGQGTRLTVV.

The J gene is TRBJ2-5, the V gene TRBV2, with D perhaps matching TRBD1 (5 bases). The CDR3 is made up of 13 amino acids. V was trimmed by 8 bases and J by 2 bases, leaving 12 bases between them. Germline V gene sequence: CDR1 SNHLY, CDR2 FYNNEI. The CDR3 protein is CASGARSQETQYF. CDR3 nucleotide sequence: TGTGCCAGCGGGGCTAGGTCTCAAGAGACCCAGTACTTC.